This record covers a single TCR beta chain. Its cognate antigen is unknown. Assay: immunoSEQ multiplex PCR; the TCRdb copy retains only in-frame clones and omits some. In the table there are about 82,000 clones, 70% to 90% of which are singletons. CDR3 size: 13 residues. CDR1 MNHEY and CDR2 SMNVEV come from the germline V gene (reference sequence). V gave up 5 bases and J gave up 3 bases; unmatched junction bases: 4. The data were obtained in a study of T cell responses to AZD1222 COVID-19 vaccine. Study outcomes and limitations: It was only six AZD1222 recipients who were seropositive at baseline. Among spike-specific TCRs, nearly half reportedly target unmutated variant regions.

The source material was peripheral blood, sampled 28 days after the second AZD1222 dose. The V and J genes are TRBV27 and TRBJ2-7; 7 nucleotides align to TRBD2. This TCR derives from an adult who received the AZD1222 COVID-19 vaccine. The CDR3 DNA follows: TGTGCCAGCAGTCGGGGGGAGGGCTACGAGCAGTACTTC. Translation: CASSRGEGYEQYF.